This entry lists 5 T cell receptor beta chains sequenced from one sample in a study of T cell changes during pregnancy in multiple sclerosis. Clones were sequenced by immunoSEQ multiplex PCR, and TCRdb holds only the in-frame ones, with some missing. The sample shows tens of thousands of clones, 91% of them seen only once. Here the sequenced sample was peripheral blood, taken in the third trimester of pregnancy. The origin of the receptors is a female donor in good health, enrolled as a control in a pregnancy study.

The CDR3, as DNA: TGTGCCAGCAGCTTAGTCGACACTGAAGCTTTCTTT. This gives the protein CASSLVDTEAFF. This chain uses TRBV7-9 with TRBJ1-1; D is ambiguous. Germline-derived CDR1 and CDR2 are SEHNR and FQNEAQ (reference sequence). The CDR3 is made up of 12 amino acids. Between the trimmed V and J ends, which lost 1 base and 3 bases, there was a span of 3 bases.

The chain links TRBV20-1 to TRBJ1-2; no clear D gene. Trimming pared 7 bases from V and 7 bases from J, leaving 7 bases between. CDR1 is DFQATT, CDR2 SNEGSKA, per germline (reference sequence). The CDR3 extends over 9 amino acids. CDR3 bases: TGCAGTGGGGCAGGTGGCTACACCTTC. Translated, it gives CSGAGGYTF.

The chain has TRBV6-5 and TRBJ2-1, with TRBD2 matching 9 bases. V lost 4 bases to trimming and J lost 3 bases; unmatched junction nucleotides: 7. Germline CDR1 reads MNHEY; CDR2 reads SVGAGI. The CDR3 is made up of 16 amino acids. The DNA of the CDR3 is TGTGCCAGCAGTTCACCCGGGACTAGCATCTACAATGAGCAGTTCTTC. As protein: CASSSPGTSIYNEQFF.

The chain couples TRBV6-1 to TRBJ2-5; TRBD1 aligns across 9 bases. The CDR3 runs 15 residues. Trimming removed 1 base from V and 2 bases from J; junction bases left unmatched: 2. The germline V gene encodes CDR1 MNHNS and CDR2 SASEGT. Written as DNA, the CDR3 is TGTGCCAGCAGTGAAGGGACAGGGGTTCAAGAGACCCAGTACTTC. It encodes CASSEGTGVQETQYF.

The CDR3 DNA sequence: TGTGCCAGCAGCTTAGACAGGGGATGGGAGACCCAGTACTTC. Protein product: CASSLDRGWETQYF. The rearrangement joins TRBV7-2 to TRBJ2-5; 7 bases agree with TRBD1. Germline loops: CDR1 SGHTA, CDR2 FQGNSA. This CDR3 region has 14 residues. The V and J ends lost 1 base and 5 bases, in that order; junction bases with no gene match: 4.